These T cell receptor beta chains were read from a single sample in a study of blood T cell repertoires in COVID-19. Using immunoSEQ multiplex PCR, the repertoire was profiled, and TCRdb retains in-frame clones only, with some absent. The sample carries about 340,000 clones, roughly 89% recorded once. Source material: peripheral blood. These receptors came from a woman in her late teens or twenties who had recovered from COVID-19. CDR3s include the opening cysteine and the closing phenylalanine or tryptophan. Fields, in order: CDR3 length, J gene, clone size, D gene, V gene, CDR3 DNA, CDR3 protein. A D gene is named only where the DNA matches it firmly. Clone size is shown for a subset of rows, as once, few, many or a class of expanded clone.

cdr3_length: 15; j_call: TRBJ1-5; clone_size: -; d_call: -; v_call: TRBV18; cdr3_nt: TGTGCCAGCTCACCATGGGGGCTCAGCAATCAGCCCCAGCATTTT; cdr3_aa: CASSPWGLSNQPQHF
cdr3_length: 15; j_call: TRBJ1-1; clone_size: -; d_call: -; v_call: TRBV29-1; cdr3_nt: TGCAGCGTTGCATTGACAGGAGATTTGAACACTGAAGCTTTCTTT; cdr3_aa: CSVALTGDLNTEAFF
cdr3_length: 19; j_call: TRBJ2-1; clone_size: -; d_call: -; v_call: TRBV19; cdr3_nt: TGTGCCAGTAGTCCCCGCGCGGCATTAGCGGCCGGCTCCTACAATGAGCAGTTCTTC; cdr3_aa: CASSPRAALAAGSYNEQFF
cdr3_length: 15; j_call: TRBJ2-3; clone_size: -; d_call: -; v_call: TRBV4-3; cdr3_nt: TGCGCCAGCAGCCAAGAGTCGGGAGGCACAGATACGCAGTATTTT; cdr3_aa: CASSQESGGTDTQYF
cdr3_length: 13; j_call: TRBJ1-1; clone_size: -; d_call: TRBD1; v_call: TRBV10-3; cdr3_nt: TGTGCCATATCGCAGGGGGCTGGGACTGAAGCTTTCTTT; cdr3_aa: CAISQGAGTEAFF
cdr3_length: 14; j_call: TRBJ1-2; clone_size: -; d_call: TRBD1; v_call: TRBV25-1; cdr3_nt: TGTGCCAGCAGAGAGACAGGGGCAGGCTATGGCTACACCTTC; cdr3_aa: CASRETGAGYGYTF
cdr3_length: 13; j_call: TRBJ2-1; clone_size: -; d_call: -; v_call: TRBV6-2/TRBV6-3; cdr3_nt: TGTGCCAGCAGCGGGAGCTCCTACAATGAGCAGTTCTTC; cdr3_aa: CASSGSSYNEQFF
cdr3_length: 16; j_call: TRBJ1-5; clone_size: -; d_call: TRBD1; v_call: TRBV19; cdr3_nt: TGTGCCAGTATTCCCCCTGGCAGGGGGTCGGGCCAGCCCCAGCATTTT; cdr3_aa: CASIPPGRGSGQPQHF
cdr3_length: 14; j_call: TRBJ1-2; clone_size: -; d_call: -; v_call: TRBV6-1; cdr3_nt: TGTGCCAGCAGTGAAGGAGGCAGGTCGGGAGGCTACACCTTC; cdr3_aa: CASSEGGRSGGYTF
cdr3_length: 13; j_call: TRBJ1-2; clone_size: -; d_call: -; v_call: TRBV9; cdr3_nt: TGTGCCAGCGGGCAAGCAACCAACTATGGCTACACCTTC; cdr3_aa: CASGQATNYGYTF
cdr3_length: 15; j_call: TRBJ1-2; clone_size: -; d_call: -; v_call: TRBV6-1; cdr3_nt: TGTGCCAGCAGTGAAATTTTACAGGCACCCTATGGCTACACCTTC; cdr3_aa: CASSEILQAPYGYTF
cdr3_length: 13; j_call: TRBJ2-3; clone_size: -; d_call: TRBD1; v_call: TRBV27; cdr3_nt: TGTGCCAGCAGTTTACTACAGGGGGTGGAGGTGTATTTT; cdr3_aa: CASSLLQGVEVYF
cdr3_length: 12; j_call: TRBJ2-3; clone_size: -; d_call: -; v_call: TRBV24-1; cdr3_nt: TGTGCCACCAGTGACTACTCCCGAACGCAGTATTTT; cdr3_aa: CATSDYSRTQYF
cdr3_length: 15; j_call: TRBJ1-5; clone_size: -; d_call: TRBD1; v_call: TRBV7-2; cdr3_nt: TGTGCCAGCAGCCAGAACAGGGGGAGCAATCAGCCCCAGCATTTT; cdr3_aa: CASSQNRGSNQPQHF
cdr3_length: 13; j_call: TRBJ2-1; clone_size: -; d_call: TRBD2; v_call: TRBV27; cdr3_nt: TGTGCCAGCGGCCCTAGCGGGCGGGGTGAGCAGTTCTTC; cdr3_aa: CASGPSGRGEQFF
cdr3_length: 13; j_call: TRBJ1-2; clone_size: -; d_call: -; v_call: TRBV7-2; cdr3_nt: TGTGCCAGCAGACCCGGGGCAGGGGTTGGCTACACCTTC; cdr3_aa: CASRPGAGVGYTF
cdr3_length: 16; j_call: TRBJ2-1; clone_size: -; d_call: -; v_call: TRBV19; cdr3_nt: TGTGCCAGCACACCCACCCGGGTGGGTTTTTACAATGAGCAGTTCTTC; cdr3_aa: CASTPTRVGFYNEQFF
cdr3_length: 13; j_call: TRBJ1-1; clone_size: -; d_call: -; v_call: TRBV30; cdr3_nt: TGTGCCTGGAGTGACCGGGGTGCCACTGAAGCTTTCTTT; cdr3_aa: CAWSDRGATEAFF
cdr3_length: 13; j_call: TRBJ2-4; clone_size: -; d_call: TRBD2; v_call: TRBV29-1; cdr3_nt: TGCAGCGTTGGAGCCGGGGGGGGAGACATTCAGTACTTC; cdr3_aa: CSVGAGGGDIQYF
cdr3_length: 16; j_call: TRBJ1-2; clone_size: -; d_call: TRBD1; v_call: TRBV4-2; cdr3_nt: TGTGCCAGCAGCCAAGCCGGGACAGCAACTAACTATGGCTACACCTTC; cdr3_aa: CASSQAGTATNYGYTF
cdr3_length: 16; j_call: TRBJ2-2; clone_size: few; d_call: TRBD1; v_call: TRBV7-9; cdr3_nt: TGTGCCAGCAGCATCCGGGACAGGTACTACACCGGGGAGCTGTTTTTT; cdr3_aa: CASSIRDRYYTGELFF
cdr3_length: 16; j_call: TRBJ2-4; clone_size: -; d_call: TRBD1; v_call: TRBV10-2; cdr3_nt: TGCGCCAGCAGTGAGGCAGGGGGCGCCAACAAAAACATTCAGTACTTC; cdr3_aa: CASSEAGGANKNIQYF
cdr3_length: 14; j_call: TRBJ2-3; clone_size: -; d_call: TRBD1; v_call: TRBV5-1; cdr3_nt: TGCGCCAGCAGCCAGGGACAGAACACAGATACGCAGTATTTT; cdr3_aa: CASSQGQNTDTQYF
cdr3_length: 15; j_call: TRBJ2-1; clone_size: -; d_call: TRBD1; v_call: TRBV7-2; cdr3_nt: TGTGCCAGCAGCGGGGACAGGGGCTCCTACAATGAGCAGTTCTTC; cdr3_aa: CASSGDRGSYNEQFF
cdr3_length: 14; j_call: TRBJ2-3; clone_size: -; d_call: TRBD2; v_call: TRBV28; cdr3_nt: TGTGCCAGCAGTCTGGGACTAATCACAGATACGCAGTATTTT; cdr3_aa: CASSLGLITDTQYF
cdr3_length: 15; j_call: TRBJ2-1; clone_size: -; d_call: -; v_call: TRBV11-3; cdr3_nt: TGTGCCAGCAGCTTAGACAGGGGAATTTCCAATGAGCAGTTCTTC; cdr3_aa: CASSLDRGISNEQFF
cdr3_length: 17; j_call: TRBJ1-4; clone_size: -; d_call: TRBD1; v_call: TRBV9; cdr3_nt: TGTGCCAGCAGCCCCAGGGGTAAGGGCAGGGGGAACGAAAAACTGTTTTTT; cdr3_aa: CASSPRGKGRGNEKLFF